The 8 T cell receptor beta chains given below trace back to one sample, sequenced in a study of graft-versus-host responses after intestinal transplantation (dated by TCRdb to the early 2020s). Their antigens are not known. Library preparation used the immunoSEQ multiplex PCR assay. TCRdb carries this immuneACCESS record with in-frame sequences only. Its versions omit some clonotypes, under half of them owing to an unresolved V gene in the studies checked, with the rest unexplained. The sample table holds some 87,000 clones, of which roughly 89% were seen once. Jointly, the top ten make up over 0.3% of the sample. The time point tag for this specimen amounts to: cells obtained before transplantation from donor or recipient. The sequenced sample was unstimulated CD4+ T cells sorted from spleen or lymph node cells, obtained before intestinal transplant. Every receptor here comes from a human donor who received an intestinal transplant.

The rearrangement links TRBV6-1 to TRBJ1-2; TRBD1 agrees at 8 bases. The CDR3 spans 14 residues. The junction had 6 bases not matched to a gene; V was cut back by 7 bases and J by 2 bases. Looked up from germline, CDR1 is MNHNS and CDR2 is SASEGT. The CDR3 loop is CASNTGTGNYGYTF. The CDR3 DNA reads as TGTGCCAGCAATACCGGGACAGGAAACTATGGCTACACCTTC.

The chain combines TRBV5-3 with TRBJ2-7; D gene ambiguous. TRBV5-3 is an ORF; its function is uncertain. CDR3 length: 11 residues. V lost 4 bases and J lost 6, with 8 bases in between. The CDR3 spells CARSPMGEQYF. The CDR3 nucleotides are TGTGCCAGAAGCCCTATGGGCGAGCAGTACTTC.

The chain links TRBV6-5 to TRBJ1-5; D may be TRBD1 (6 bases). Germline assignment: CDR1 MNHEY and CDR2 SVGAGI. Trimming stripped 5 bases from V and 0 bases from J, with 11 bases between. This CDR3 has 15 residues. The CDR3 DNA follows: TGTGCCAGCAGTAAATACAGGGTTAGCAATCAGCCCCAGCATTTT. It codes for CASSKYRVSNQPQHF.

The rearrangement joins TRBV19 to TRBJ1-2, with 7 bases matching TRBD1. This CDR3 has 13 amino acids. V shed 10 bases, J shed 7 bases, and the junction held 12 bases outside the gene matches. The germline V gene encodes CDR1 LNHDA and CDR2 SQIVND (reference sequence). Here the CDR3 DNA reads TGTGCCACCAGGGGGGGCGATTGGGGTGGCTACACCTTC. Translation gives CATRGGDWGGYTF.

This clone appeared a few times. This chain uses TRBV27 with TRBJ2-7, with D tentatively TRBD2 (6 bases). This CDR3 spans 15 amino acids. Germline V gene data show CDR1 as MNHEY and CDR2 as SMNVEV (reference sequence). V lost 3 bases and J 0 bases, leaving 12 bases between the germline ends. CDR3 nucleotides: TGTGCCAGCAGTTTTTCCGGACTAACCTCCTACGAGCAGTACTTC. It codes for CASSFSGLTSYEQYF.

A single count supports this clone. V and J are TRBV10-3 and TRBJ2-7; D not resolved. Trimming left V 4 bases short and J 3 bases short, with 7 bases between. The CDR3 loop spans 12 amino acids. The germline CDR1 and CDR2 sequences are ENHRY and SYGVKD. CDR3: CAISGQDYEQYF. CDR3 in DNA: TGTGCCATCAGTGGCCAGGACTACGAGCAGTACTTC.

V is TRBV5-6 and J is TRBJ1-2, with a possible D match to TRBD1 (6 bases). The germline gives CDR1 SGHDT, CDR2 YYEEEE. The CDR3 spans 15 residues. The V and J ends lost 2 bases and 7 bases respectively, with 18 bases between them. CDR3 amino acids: CASSLGMTGVLGYTF. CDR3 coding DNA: TGTGCCAGCAGCTTAGGTATGACAGGAGTTCTTGGCTACACCTTC.

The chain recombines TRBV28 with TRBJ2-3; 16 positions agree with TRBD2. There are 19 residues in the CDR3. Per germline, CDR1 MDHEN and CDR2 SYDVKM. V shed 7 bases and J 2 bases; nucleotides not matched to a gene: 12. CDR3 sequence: CASTIGTSGRGGNTDTQYF. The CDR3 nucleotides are TGTGCCAGCACTATAGGGACTAGCGGGAGGGGGGGGAACACAGATACGCAGTATTTT.